This is a list of T cell receptor beta chains from one sample in a study of blood T cell repertoires in COVID-19. Here immunoSEQ multiplex PCR was the method, and the copy in TCRdb shows in-frame clones only, minus some. The profile covers about 36,000 clones, with roughly nine tenths appearing a single time and 4.8% taken by the ten largest. Source material: peripheral blood. These receptors all stem from a human donor in a cohort sampled during active COVID-19. Each CDR3 is given with its conserved first and last residue. Fields, in order: D gene, clone size, J gene, V gene, CDR3 DNA, CDR3 protein. D genes are given only for firm matches. Some rows have no size entry. The others give once, few or many, or a class for an expanded clone.

>.|.|TRBJ1-1|TRBV30
TGTGCCTGGAGTATACAGGGAATCGTTGGAGCTTTCTTT
CAWSIQGIVGAFF
>TRBD2|.|TRBJ2-7|TRBV20-1
TGCAGTGCTAGTAGGCGGGAGGGCATAAACGAGCAGTACTTC
CSASRREGINEQYF
>.|.|TRBJ1-2|TRBV27
TGTGCCAGCAGCGCGGTCCCGTTCTATGGCTACACCTTC
CASSAVPFYGYTF
>.|.|TRBJ1-1|TRBV19
TGTGCCAGTAAAGGGGGTTGGAACACTGAAGCTTTCTTT
CASKGGWNTEAFF
>TRBD1|.|TRBJ1-2|TRBV7-9
TGTGCCAGCAGCTTAGGTTTGGGACAGGGTGAGGGCTACACCTTC
CASSLGLGQGEGYTF
>TRBD2|.|TRBJ2-3|TRBV14
TGTGCCAGCAGCCAACTAGCGGGAGGTATGAATACGCAGTATTTT
CASSQLAGGMNTQYF
>TRBD1|.|TRBJ2-7|TRBV10-3
TGTGCCATCAGTGGGACAGGGCTAAGCTCCTACGAGCAGTACTTC
CAISGTGLSSYEQYF
>.|.|TRBJ1-2|TRBV6-5
TGTGCCAGCAGGTCGGGGGGGGCGGACTATGGCTACACCTTC
CASRSGGADYGYTF
>.|.|TRBJ2-3|TRBV21-1
TGTGCCAGCAGCAAAGCGAGGACTAGCGGGAGTGTTGTTGGCACAGATACGCAGTATTTT
CASSKARTSGSVVGTDTQYF
>.|.|TRBJ1-1|TRBV25-1
TGTGCCAGCAGTGAATCTGGGCTGAACACTGAAGCTTTCTTT
CASSESGLNTEAFF
>TRBD1|.|TRBJ2-3|TRBV5-5
TGTGCCAGCAGCTCCAAAAGGACAGGGGATATTGCAGATACGCAGTATTTT
CASSSKRTGDIADTQYF
>.|.|TRBJ2-7|TRBV11-3
TGTGCCAGCAGCTTATTACCAAAGACAGACAGGTACTTC
CASSLLPKTDRYF
>.|.|TRBJ1-2|TRBV5-6
TGTGCCAGCAGCCCGGGACTTAATGGCTACACCTTC
CASSPGLNGYTF
>.|.|TRBJ1-1|TRBV3-1/TRBV3-2
TGTGCCAGCAGCCCCGGCGGTGAGCGGGGGAAGGGGACTGAAGCTTTCTTT
CASSPGGERGKGTEAFF
>TRBD2|once|TRBJ2-1|TRBV10-1
TGCGCCAGCAGTGAAGGTCGAGCGGGAGGGCTGGAAGTGGGGTTCTTC
CASSEGRAGGLEVGFF
>.|.|TRBJ1-2|TRBV7-9
TGTGCCAGCAGCCGAGGCACAGGGAACTATGGCTACACCTTC
CASSRGTGNYGYTF
>.|.|TRBJ2-6|TRBV3-1/TRBV3-2
TGTGCCAGCAGCCGCAGGGAAGTGGGTGGTAACGTCCTGACTTTC
CASSRREVGGNVLTF
>TRBD2|.|TRBJ2-3|TRBV4-3
TGCGCCAGCAGCCAAGGAAGCGGGAGTTCAGGGGATACGCAGTATTTT
CASSQGSGSSGDTQYF
>TRBD1|once|TRBJ1-5|TRBV28
TGTGCCAGCAGTTTAGGGGGGACAGGGAGCCAGCCCCAGCATTTT
CASSLGGTGSQPQHF
>.|medium-sized|TRBJ2-7|TRBV28
TGTGCCTCCAGTTTAGGCTCAGGGTCCCACGAGCAGTACTTC
CASSLGSGSHEQYF
>.|.|TRBJ1-5|TRBV28
TGTGCCAGCAGTTTTTCACGGAGAGGAGAAGGTCAGCCCCAGCATTTT
CASSFSRRGEGQPQHF
>.|.|TRBJ1-6|TRBV28
TGTGCCAGCAGTCCGGGTGAGGGTAGGCGGTATAATTCACCCCTCCACTTT
CASSPGEGRRYNSPLHF
>TRBD2|.|TRBJ2-7|TRBV10-3
TGTGCCATCACGGGGGGACTAGCGGGGTCCTACGAGCAGTACTTC
CAITGGLAGSYEQYF
>.|.|TRBJ1-5|TRBV5-1
TGCGCCAGCAGCCTTACGACAGGTGGTAATCAGCCCCAGCATTTT
CASSLTTGGNQPQHF
>.|.|TRBJ2-7|TRBV2
TGTGCCAGCAGTGATGATACCGGGACCTACGAGCAGTACTTC
CASSDDTGTYEQYF
>.|.|TRBJ2-7|TRBV3-1/TRBV3-2
TGTGCCAGCAGCCAAGATATTAACAGGCCTTTAGAGCAGTACTTC
CASSQDINRPLEQYF
>TRBD1|.|TRBJ1-5|TRBV2
TGTGCCAGCAGTGGGGGCGGGACAGGGGGCAATCAGCCCCAGCATTTT
CASSGGGTGGNQPQHF
>.|.|TRBJ1-2|TRBV3-1/TRBV3-2
TGTGCCAGCAGCCCCACGCACGGGGGTATTGATGGCTACACCTTC
CASSPTHGGIDGYTF
>TRBD2|.|TRBJ2-1|TRBV5-1
TGCGCCAGCAGCTTGGAGACTAGCTATGAGCAGTTCTTC
CASSLETSYEQFF